This entry lists 22 T cell receptor beta chains sequenced from one sample in a study of blood T cell repertoires in COVID-19. Profiled with immunoSEQ multiplex PCR; TCRdb holds only in-frame clones, not every one. The profile shows approximately 230,000 clones, almost 85% of them singletons. What was sequenced was PBMCs or T cells enriched from blood (not recorded which). Every receptor here comes from a man between 35 and 55 years old who had recovered from COVID-19.

The chain carries TRBV4-1 and TRBJ1-1; a possible D gene is TRBD1 (5 bases). The V and J ends lost 7 bases and 4 bases respectively, with 16 bases between them. The CDR3 is 14 residues long. Germline V CDR1 and CDR2: MGHRA, YSYEKL. DNA for the CDR3: TGCGCCAGCACCCGAGTGGGGGGATTCACTGAAGCTTTCTTT. It codes for CASTRVGGFTEAFF.

The chain recombines TRBV19 with TRBJ1-2; TRBD1 matches 8 bases. The V gene's germline CDR1 is LNHDA and CDR2 SQIVND (reference sequence). The V gene end was trimmed by 5 bases and the J gene end by 4 bases; junction bases not matched to a gene: 9. This CDR3 contains 15 residues. The CDR3 loop reads CASSPQGAMSYGYTF. The CDR3 nucleotides are TGTGCCAGTAGTCCTCAGGGGGCGATGAGCTATGGCTACACCTTC.

The chain recombines TRBV6-5 with TRBJ1-2; D remains unclear. Looked up from germline, CDR1 is MNHEY and CDR2 is SVGAGI. The length of the CDR3 is 14 residues. The V gene lost 0 bases and the J gene lost 2 bases, with 7 bases spanning the gap. CDR3 loop: CASSYSGGNYGYTF. CDR3 nucleotide sequence: TGTGCCAGCAGTTACTCAGGCGGCAACTATGGCTACACCTTC.

The V call is TRBV6-2 or TRBV6-3, the J call TRBJ1-1; D remains ambiguous. From germline, CDR1 is MNHEY and CDR2 SVGEGT. The CDR3 length is 13 residues. V gave up 2 bases and J gave up 5 bases, with 9 bases separating them. The CDR3 region is CASSYIRETEAFF. CDR3 DNA: TGTGCCAGCAGTTACATAAGGGAGACTGAAGCTTTCTTT.

This clone has only a few counts. The V call is TRBV27, the J call TRBJ1-4; maybe TRBD1 (6 bases). Looked up from germline, CDR1 is MNHEY and CDR2 is SMNVEV (reference sequence). The CDR3 runs to 16 residues. Trimming stripped 6 bases from V and 7 bases from J, with 21 bases between. CDR3 coding DNA: TGTGCCAGCAGAAAAATCTCCGGGACAATGGGTGAAAAACTGTTTTTT. The encoded protein is CASRKISGTMGEKLFF.

The chain uses TRBV5-1 and TRBJ1-1; D gene ambiguous. V was pared by 3 bases and J by 0 bases, with 15 bases between. From germline, CDR1 is SGHRS and CDR2 YFSETQ. The CDR3 has 16 residues. CDR3 sequence: CASSSGPTRVNTEAFF. The DNA of the CDR3 is TGCGCCAGCAGCTCCGGACCGACTAGGGTGAACACTGAAGCTTTCTTT.

V usage is TRBV7-9 and J usage is TRBJ1-1, with D uncertain. From germline, CDR1 is SEHNR and CDR2 FQNEAQ (reference sequence). V shed 5 bases and J shed 0 bases, with 7 bases lying between them. The CDR3 is made up of 13 amino acids. The CDR3 nucleotides are TGTGCCAGCAGCGAACGGGTGAACACTGAAGCTTTCTTT. Amino acid sequence: CASSERVNTEAFF.

The chain recombines TRBV18 with TRBJ2-5; D is uncertain. This CDR3 comprises 14 residues. Trimming shortened V by 3 bases and J by 4 bases, and 12 bases separated the two germline ends. The germline CDR1 and CDR2 sequences are KGHSH and LQKENI. The CDR3 DNA sequence: TGTGCCAGCTCACCCTCCGGGTTGCGAGAGACCCAGTACTTC. Protein sequence: CASSPSGLRETQYF.

The count of this clone is one. This chain links TRBV7-9 with TRBJ2-7; perhaps TRBD2 as D (5 bases). Trimming pared 0 bases from V and 5 bases from J, leaving 20 bases between. Germline CDR1 is SEHNR and CDR2 is FQNEAQ (reference sequence). This CDR3 comprises 17 residues. CDR3 nucleotide sequence: TGTGCCAGCAGCTTAGCGCTTAGGTCGGGATGGGGTGACGAGCAGTACTTC. Protein: CASSLALRSGWGDEQYF.

The chain carries TRBV18 and TRBJ1-6; unclear D gene. CDR3 length equals 15 residues. Germline CDR1 reads KGHSH; CDR2 reads LQKENI. The ends were cut back, 5 bases at V and 1 base at J, with 9 bases in the middle. The CDR3 DNA sequence: TGTGCCAGCTCATCGGAGGGATCCTATAATTCACCCCTCCACTTT. It yields the protein CASSSEGSYNSPLHF.

This chain connects TRBV5-1 to TRBJ2-7; D gene uncertain. This CDR3 has 13 amino acids. The V gene lost 3 bases and the J gene lost 4 bases, with 11 bases spanning the gap. CDR1 and CDR2 from the germline V gene are SGHRS and YFSETQ. CDR3: CASSSSPVYEQYF. In DNA form, the CDR3 reads TGCGCCAGCAGCTCGTCCCCCGTTTACGAGCAGTACTTC. The complete variable domain, with remaining parts taken from reference TRBV5-1 and TRBJ2-7, reads KAGVTQTPRYLIKTRGQQVTLSCSPISGHRSVSWYQQTPGQGLQFLFEYFSETQRNKGNFPGRFSGRQFSNSRSEMNVSTLELGDSALYLCASSSSPVYEQYFGPGTRLTVT.

This chain connects TRBV5-5 to TRBJ1-5, with 9 bases fitting TRBD1. CDR3 length: 14 amino acids. J lost 6 bases, V lost 4 bases, and 5 bases had no gene match. CDR1 and CDR2 (germline): SGHKS, YYEKEE (reference sequence). CDR3 sequence reads: CASSAGTGSQPQHF. CDR3 bases: TGTGCCAGCAGCGCCGGGACAGGGTCTCAGCCCCAGCATTTT.

This clone was seen a handful of times. CDR3 sequence (DNA): TGCGCCAGCACCCCGACAGGGGGAAGCAATCAGCCCCAGCATTTT. This codes for CASTPTGGSNQPQHF. The gene calls are TRBV10-2 and TRBJ1-5, with 9 positions matching TRBD1. The germline CDR1 and CDR2 sequences are WSHSY and SAAADI. J was trimmed by 1 base and V by 7 bases; bases with no gene match: 5. The CDR3 loop spans 15 amino acids.

The sample holds a few counts of this clone. The chain joins TRBV5-8 to TRBJ2-3, with 12 nucleotides matching TRBD1. The V and J ends lost 4 bases and 2 bases, in that order; junction bases with no gene match: 5. The germline gives CDR1 SGHTS, CDR2 YDEGEE. This CDR3 has 16 residues. The CDR3 coding sequence is TGTGCCAGCAGCCTGGGACAGGGGGCTCCCACAGATACGCAGTATTTT. It encodes CASSLGQGAPTDTQYF.

This chain joins TRBV2 and TRBJ2-7, with D perhaps matching TRBD1 (6 bases). The ends were cut back, 4 bases at V and 3 bases at J, with 10 bases in the middle. Germline V gene lookup returns CDR1 SNHLY and CDR2 FYNNEI. The CDR3 totals 13 residues. The CDR3 nucleotides are TGTGCCAGCAGTGCCAGGGGAAGCTACGAGCAGTACTTC. Its translation is CASSARGSYEQYF.

This chain connects TRBV11-2 to TRBJ1-4; D is ambiguous. With 1 base removed from V and 10 bases from J, the gap between germline ends came to 16 bases. Germline CDR1 reads SGHAT; CDR2 reads FQNNGV. The CDR3 totals 15 residues. CDR3 DNA sequence: TGTGCCAGCAGCTTAGCTTACGGGGAGCGGGGAAAACTGTTTTTT. Translation: CASSLAYGERGKLFF.

This chain connects TRBV7-2 to TRBJ1-1; a weak D match, TRBD1 (6 bases). CDR3 size: 15 residues. Trimming stripped 2 bases from V and 1 base from J, with 11 bases between. Germline V gene sequence: CDR1 SGHTA, CDR2 FQGNSA. DNA of the CDR3: TGTGCCAGCAGCTTATTTCAGGGGCAGAACACTGAAGCTTTCTTT. Protein: CASSLFQGQNTEAFF.

This chain's CDR3 is CSVEGRGPGLYTEAFF. The CDR3 DNA sequence: TGCAGCGTTGAAGGGAGGGGCCCAGGGCTGTACACTGAAGCTTTCTTT. This chain joins TRBV29-1 and TRBJ1-1, with a tentative D call TRBD1 (5 bases). Trimming shortened V by 1 base and J by 3 bases, and 18 bases separated the two germline ends. This CDR3 is 16 amino acids long. Germline lookup yields CDR1 SQVTM and CDR2 ANQGSEA.

The chain links TRBV9 to TRBJ2-3; 10 nucleotides align to TRBD2. This CDR3 comprises 15 residues. The germline V gene encodes CDR1 SGDLS and CDR2 YYNGEE. The V and J ends lost 4 bases and 5 bases, in that order; junction bases with no gene match: 7. The CDR3 region has the DNA TGTGCCAGCAGCAGCGGGGGGGCCGGGAGAGATACGCAGTATTTT. Translated, it gives CASSSGGAGRDTQYF.

In this sample, this clone turned up a few times. The chain has TRBV3-1 (or the pseudogene TRBV3-2) and TRBJ2-1, with TRBD2 identical over 7 bases. V shed 4 bases and J 4 bases; nucleotides not matched to a gene: 4. Germline CDR1 and CDR2: LGHDT and YNNKEL (reference sequence). CDR3 length equals 14 residues. In nucleotides, the CDR3 is TGTGCCAGCAGCCGATCTAGCGGATACAATGAGCAGTTCTTC. Amino acids: CASSRSSGYNEQFF.

This chain connects TRBV6-2 or TRBV6-3 to TRBJ2-5, with TRBD1 as a possible D gene (6 bases). This CDR3 contains 14 residues. Trimming removed 6 bases from V and 1 base from J, with 12 bases in between. CDR1 is MNHEY and CDR2 is SVGEGT in the germline V gene. CDR3 coding DNA: TGTGCCAGCAGCCGACAGGACCCCCAAGAGACCCAGTACTTC. Translating gives CASSRQDPQETQYF.

The V call is TRBV5-1, the J call TRBJ2-5; D may be TRBD1 (5 bases). In germline, CDR1 is SGHRS, CDR2 YFSETQ. V was cut by 1 base and J by 3 bases, with 7 bases left in between. The CDR3 has 13 residues. This CDR3 is CASSLFREETQYF. The CDR3 DNA is TGCGCCAGCAGCTTGTTCAGGGAAGAGACCCAGTACTTC.